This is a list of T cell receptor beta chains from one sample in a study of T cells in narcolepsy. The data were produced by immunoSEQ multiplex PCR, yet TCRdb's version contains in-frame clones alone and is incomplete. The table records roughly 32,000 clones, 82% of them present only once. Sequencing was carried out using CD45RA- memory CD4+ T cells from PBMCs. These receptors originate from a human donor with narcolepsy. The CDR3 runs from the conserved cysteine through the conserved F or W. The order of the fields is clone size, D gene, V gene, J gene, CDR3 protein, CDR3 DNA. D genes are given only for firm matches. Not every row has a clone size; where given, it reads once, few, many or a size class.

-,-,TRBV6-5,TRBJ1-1,CASSLWEAFF,TGTGCCAGCAGTTTGTGGGAAGCTTTCTTT
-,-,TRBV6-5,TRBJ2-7,CASSLGFLYEQYF,TGTGCCAGCAGCTTAGGGTTTTTGTACGAGCAGTACTTC
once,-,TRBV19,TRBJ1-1,CASSKSQGWNTEAFF,TGTGCCAGTAGTAAGTCCCAGGGGTGGAACACTGAAGCTTTCTTT
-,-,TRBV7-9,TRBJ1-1,CASSLVLRNEAFF,TGTGCCAGCAGCTTAGTCTTGAGGAATGAAGCTTTCTTT
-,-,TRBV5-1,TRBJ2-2,CASSLDLAGELFF,TGCGCCAGCAGCTTGGATCTTGCCGGGGAGCTGTTTTTT
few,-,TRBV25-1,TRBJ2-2,CASSGDPITGELFF,TGTGCCAGCAGTGGGGACCCGATCACCGGGGAGCTGTTTTTT
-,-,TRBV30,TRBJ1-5,CAWSVSSQPQHF,TGTGCCTGGAGTGTCTCAAGTCAGCCCCAGCATTTT
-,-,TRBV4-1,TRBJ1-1,CASSQDGGVHTEAFF,TGCGCCAGCAGCCAAGATGGGGGTGTACACACTGAAGCTTTCTTT
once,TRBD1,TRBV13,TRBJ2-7,CASSLVGQGNPSSYEQYF,TGTGCCAGCAGCTTAGTGGGACAGGGCAACCCGAGCTCCTACGAGCAGTACTTC
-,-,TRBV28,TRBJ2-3,CASSFGRGPRDTQYF,TGTGCCAGCAGTTTCGGACGGGGGCCGAGAGATACGCAGTATTTT
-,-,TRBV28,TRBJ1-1,CASSSNTEAFF,TGTGCCAGCAGTTCGAACACTGAAGCTTTCTTT
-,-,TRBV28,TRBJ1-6,CASTDNSPLHF,TGTGCCAGCACGGATAATTCACCCCTCCACTTT
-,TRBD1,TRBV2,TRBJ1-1,CASRGQGAGYTEAFF,TGTGCCAGCAGGGGACAGGGGGCTGGGTACACTGAAGCTTTCTTT
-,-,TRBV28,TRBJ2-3,CASIPDGFTDTQYF,TGTGCCAGCATCCCTGACGGATTCACAGATACGCAGTATTTT
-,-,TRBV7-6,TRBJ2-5,CASTQGTQAQYF,TGTGCCAGCACTCAGGGAACACAAGCCCAGTACTTC
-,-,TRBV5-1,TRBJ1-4,CASSTGGQLLRKLFF,TGCGCCAGCAGCACCGGTGGTCAGTTACTTCGGAAACTGTTTTTT